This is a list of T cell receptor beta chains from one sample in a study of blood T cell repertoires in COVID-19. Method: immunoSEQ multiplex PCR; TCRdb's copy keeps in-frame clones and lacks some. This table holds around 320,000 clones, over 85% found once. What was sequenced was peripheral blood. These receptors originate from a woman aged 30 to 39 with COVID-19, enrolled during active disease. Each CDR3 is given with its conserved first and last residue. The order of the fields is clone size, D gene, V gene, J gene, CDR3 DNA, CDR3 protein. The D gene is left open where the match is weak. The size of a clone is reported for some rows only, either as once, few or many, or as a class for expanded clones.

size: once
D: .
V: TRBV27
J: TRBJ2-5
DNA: TGTGCCAGCAGTTTGTTTGGACGAGGGCGGGAGACCCAGTACTTC
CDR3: CASSLFGRGRETQYF

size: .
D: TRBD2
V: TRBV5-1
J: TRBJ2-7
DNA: TGCGCCAGCAGCTTGGTCAGTTTCGGACTAGCGGGGGGACGGTGGGAGCAGTACTTC
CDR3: CASSLVSFGLAGGRWEQYF

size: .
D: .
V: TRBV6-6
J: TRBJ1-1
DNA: TGTGCCAGCAGTTACCCGTGGGACTCTCAGAACACTGAAGCTTTCTTT
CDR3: CASSYPWDSQNTEAFF

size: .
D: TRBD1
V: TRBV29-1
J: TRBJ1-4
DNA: TGCAGCGTTGGATGGAGGGGGCGTGAAAAACTGTTTTTT
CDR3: CSVGWRGREKLFF

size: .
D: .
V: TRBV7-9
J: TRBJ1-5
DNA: TGTGCCAGCAGCCCAGGGGCAGGATATAGCAATCAGCCCCAGCATTTT
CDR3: CASSPGAGYSNQPQHF

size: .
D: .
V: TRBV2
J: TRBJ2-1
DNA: TGTGCCAGCCATGCGATTTCTTTACCCCTAAAACGTCCGTTCTTC
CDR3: CASHAISLPLKRPFF

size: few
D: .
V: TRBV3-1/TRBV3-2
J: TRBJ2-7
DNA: TGTGCCAGCAGTCGGAGCTCCTACGAGCAGTACTTC
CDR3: CASSRSSYEQYF

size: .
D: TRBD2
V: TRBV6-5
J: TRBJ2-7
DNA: TGTGCCAGCAGTCGAGCGGGGGGTGCCTACGAGCAGTACTTC
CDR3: CASSRAGGAYEQYF

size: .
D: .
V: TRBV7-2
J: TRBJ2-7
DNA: TGTGCCAGCAGCTTAGTTGGGGGGTACGAGCAGTACTTC
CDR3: CASSLVGGYEQYF

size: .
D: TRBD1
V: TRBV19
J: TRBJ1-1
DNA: TGTGCCAGTAGTAAAAGACAGGGGGCCGGTGAAGCTTTCTTT
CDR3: CASSKRQGAGEAFF

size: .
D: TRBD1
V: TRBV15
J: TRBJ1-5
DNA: TGTGCCACCAGCCCCCGGACAGGGGGCGTGAGCAATCAGCCCCAGCATTTT
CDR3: CATSPRTGGVSNQPQHF

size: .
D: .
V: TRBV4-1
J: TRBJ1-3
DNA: TGCGCCAGCAGCGAAGGCCCCTCAGGGGGAAACACCATATATTTT
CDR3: CASSEGPSGGNTIYF

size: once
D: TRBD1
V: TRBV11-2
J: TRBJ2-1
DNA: TGTGCCAGCAGCTTAGGGACAGGGGTATATGGTGAGCAGTTCTTC
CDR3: CASSLGTGVYGEQFF

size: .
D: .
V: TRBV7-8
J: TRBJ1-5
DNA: TGTGCCAGCAGCTTAGATAACAGACTAGATAGCAATCAGCCCCAGCATTTT
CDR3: CASSLDNRLDSNQPQHF

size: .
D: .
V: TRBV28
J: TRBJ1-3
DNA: TGTGCCAGCAGGACGACAGGATCAGGAAACACCATATATTTT
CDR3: CASRTTGSGNTIYF

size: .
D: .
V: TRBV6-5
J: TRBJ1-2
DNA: TGTGCCAGCAGCGTTACGGGGGTCTACCGTGGCTACACCTTC
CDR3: CASSVTGVYRGYTF

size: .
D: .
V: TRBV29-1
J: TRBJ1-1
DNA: TGCAGCGTGGTTCGGGGAACTGAAGCTTTCTTT
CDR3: CSVVRGTEAFF

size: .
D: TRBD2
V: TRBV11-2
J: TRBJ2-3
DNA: TGTGCCAGCAGTTTTCGGACTAGCGGGGCCACAGATACGCAGTATTTT
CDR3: CASSFRTSGATDTQYF

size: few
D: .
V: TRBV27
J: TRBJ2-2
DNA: TGTGCCAGCAGTTCACAGGGAAACACCGGGGAGCTGTTTTTT
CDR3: CASSSQGNTGELFF

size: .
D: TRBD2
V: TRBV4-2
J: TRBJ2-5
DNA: TGTGCCAGCAGCCAAGCCTTAGCGGGGGGCATTTGGGAGACCCAGTACTTC
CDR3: CASSQALAGGIWETQYF

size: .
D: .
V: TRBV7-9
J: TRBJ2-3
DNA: TGTGCCAGCAGCCGAACTACAGGGATGGCAGCAGATACGCAGTATTTT
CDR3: CASSRTTGMAADTQYF

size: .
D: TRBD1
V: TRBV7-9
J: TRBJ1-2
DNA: TGTGCCAGCAGCGATAGCGACAGGGGGCTTTATGGCTACACCTTC
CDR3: CASSDSDRGLYGYTF

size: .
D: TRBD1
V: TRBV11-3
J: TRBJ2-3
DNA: TGTGCCAGCAGGATCTTCCCTCAGGGGGTCGCAGATACGCAGTATTTT
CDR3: CASRIFPQGVADTQYF

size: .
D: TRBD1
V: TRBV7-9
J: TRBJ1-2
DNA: TGTGCCAGCAGTCGGGACAGAAGCTATGGCTACACCTTC
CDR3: CASSRDRSYGYTF

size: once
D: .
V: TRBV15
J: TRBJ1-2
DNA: TGTGCCACCAGCAGAGATACAGGGCCCTATGGCTACACCTTC
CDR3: CATSRDTGPYGYTF

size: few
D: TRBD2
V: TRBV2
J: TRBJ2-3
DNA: TGTGCCAGCAGCCTTACGGGGGGGACTTTTCTCACAGATACGCAGTATTTT
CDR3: CASSLTGGTFLTDTQYF

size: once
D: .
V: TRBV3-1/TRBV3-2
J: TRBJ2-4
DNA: TGTGCCAGCAGCCCCCAGGGGGGAACGCTAGCCAAAAACATTCAGTACTTC
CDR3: CASSPQGGTLAKNIQYF

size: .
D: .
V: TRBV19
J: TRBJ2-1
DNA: TGTGCCAGTAGCGTAGCAGGGGTTGAGCAGTTCTTC
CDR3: CASSVAGVEQFF

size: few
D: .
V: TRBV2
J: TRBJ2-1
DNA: TGTGCCAGCAGTGAGGACCCGGAGGGGAATGAGCAGTTCTTC
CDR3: CASSEDPEGNEQFF

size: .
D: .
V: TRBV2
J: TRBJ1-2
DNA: TGTGCCAGCCGACAGATAATGAACTATGGCTACACCTTC
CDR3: CASRQIMNYGYTF

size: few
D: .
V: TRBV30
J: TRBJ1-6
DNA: TGTGCCTGGAGTGCCCTAACAGGGCGGAATTCACCCCTCCACTTT
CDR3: CAWSALTGRNSPLHF

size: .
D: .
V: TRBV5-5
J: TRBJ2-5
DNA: TGTGCCAGCAGCTTGGACAGAGAGACCCAGTACTTC
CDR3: CASSLDRETQYF

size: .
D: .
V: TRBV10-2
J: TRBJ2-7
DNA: TGCGCCAGCAGGGGGGACACTTACGAGCAGTACTTC
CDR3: CASRGDTYEQYF

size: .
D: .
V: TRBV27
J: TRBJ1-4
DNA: TGTGCCAGCAGTTTAAGCGGCATTGCAACTAATGAAAAACTGTTTTTT
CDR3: CASSLSGIATNEKLFF

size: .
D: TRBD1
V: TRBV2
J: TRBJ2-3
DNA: TGTGCCAGCAGGGCCGGGACAGGGGCCGTAGCAGATACGCAGTATTTT
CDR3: CASRAGTGAVADTQYF

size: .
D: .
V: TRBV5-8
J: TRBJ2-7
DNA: TGTGCCAGCAGCCCCCGGGTCCGCTCCTACGAGCAGTACTTC
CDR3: CASSPRVRSYEQYF